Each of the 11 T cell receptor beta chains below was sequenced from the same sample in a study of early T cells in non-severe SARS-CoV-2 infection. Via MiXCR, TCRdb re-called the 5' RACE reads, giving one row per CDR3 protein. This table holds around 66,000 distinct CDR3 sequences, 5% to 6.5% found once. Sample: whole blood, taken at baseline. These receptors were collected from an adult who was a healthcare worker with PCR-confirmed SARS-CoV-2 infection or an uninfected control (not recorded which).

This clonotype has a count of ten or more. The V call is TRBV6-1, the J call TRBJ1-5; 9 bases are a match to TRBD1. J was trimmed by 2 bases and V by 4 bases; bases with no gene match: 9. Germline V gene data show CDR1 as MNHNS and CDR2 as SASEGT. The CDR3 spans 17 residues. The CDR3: CASSAGQGRTGNQPQHF. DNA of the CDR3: TGTGCCAGCAGTGCCGGACAGGGGAGGACCGGCAATCAGCCCCAGCATTTT.

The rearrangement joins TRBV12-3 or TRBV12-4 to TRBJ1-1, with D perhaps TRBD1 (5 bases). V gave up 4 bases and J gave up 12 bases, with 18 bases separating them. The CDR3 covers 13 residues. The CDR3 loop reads CASSSDRRATTFF. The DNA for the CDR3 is TGTGCCAGCAGTTCTGACAGACGGGCCACAACTTTCTTT.

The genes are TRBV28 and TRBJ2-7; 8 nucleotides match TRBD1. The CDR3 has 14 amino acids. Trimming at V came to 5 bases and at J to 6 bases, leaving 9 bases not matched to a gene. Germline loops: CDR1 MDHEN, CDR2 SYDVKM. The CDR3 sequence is CASSPPDRGGEQYF. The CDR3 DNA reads TGTGCCAGCAGTCCCCCTGACAGGGGAGGCGAGCAGTACTTC.

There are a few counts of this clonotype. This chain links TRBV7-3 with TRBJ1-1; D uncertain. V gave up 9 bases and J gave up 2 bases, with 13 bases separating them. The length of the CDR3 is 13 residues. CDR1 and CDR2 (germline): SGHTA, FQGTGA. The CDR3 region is CASSHDPNTEAFF. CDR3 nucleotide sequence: TGTGCCAGTTCCCACGATCCCAACACTGAAGCTTTCTTT.

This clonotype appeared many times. CDR3 in amino acids: CSALSGQGTEQFF. CDR3 nucleotides: TGCAGTGCCCTTAGCGGACAGGGTACTGAGCAGTTCTTC. The genes are TRBV20-1 and TRBJ2-1, with 8 nucleotides matching TRBD1. The CDR3 is 13 amino acids. V was clipped by 6 bases and J by 9 bases; unmatched bases: 10. Germline assignment: CDR1 DFQATT and CDR2 SNEGSKA (reference sequence).

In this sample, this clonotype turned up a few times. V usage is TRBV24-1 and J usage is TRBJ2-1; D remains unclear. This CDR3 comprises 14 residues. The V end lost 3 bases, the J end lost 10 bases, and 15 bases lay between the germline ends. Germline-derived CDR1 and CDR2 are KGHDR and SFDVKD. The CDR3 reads CATSDPASAREQFF. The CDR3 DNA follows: TGTGCCACCAGTGATCCCGCGTCTGCAAGGGAGCAGTTCTTC.

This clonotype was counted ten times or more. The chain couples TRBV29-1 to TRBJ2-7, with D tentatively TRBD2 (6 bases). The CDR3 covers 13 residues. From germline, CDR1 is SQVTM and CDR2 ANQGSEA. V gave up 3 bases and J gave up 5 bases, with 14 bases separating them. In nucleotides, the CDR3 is TGCAGCGTTGACGGTGGGAGGATCGACGAGCAGTACTTC. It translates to CSVDGGRIDEQYF.

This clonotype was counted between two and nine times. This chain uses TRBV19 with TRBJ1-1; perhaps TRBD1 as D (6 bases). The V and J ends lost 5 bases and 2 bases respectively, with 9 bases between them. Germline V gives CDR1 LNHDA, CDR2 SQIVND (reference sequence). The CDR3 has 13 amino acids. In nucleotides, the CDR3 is TGTGCCAGTAGTCAACAGGGAAACACTGAAGCTTTCTTT. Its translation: CASSQQGNTEAFF.

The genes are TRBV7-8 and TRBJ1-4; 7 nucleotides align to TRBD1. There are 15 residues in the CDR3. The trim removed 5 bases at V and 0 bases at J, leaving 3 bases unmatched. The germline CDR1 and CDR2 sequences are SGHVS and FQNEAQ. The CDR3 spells CASSPGQATNEKLFF. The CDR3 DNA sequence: TGTGCCAGCAGCCCAGGACAGGCAACTAATGAAAAACTGTTTTTT.

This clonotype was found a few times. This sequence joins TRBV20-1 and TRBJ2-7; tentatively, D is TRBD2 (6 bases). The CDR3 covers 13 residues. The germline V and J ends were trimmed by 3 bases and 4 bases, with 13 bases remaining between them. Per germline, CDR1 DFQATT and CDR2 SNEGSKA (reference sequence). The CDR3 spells CSARVPGGYEQYF. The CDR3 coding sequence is TGCAGTGCTAGGGTCCCAGGAGGGTACGAGCAGTACTTC.

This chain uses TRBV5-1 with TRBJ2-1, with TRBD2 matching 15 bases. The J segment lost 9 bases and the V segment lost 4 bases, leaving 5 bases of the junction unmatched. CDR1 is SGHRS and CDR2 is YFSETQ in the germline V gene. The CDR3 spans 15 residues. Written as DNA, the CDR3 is TGCGCCAGCAGCGAGGGACTAGCGGGAGGATCTGAGCAGTTCTTC. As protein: CASSEGLAGGSEQFF.